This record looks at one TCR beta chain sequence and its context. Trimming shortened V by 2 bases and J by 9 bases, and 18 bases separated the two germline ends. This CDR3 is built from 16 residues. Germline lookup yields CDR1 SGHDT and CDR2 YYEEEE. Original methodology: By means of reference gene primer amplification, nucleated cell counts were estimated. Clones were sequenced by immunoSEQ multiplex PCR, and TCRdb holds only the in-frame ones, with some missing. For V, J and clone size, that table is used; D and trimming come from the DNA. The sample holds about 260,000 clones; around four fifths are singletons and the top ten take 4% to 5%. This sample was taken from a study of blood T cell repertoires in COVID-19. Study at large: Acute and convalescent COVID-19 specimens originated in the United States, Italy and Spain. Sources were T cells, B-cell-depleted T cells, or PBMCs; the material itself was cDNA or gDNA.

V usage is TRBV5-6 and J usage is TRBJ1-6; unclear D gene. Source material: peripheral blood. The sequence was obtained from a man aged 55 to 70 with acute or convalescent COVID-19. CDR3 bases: TGTGCCAGCAGCTTTAACCCTGGCCCCCGGAGTTCACCCCTCCACTTT. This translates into CASSFNPGPRSSPLHF.